This T cell receptor (beta chain) derives from a study of blood T cell repertoires in COVID-19. Study in general: Whether acute or convalescent, the COVID-19 samples came from the United States, Italy and Spain.

Original data processing: Estimates of nucleated cell counts were drawn from the amplification of reference gene primers. Repertoires were generated with immunoSEQ multiplex PCR, while TCRdb's copy carries only in-frame clones and drops some. The V and J calls and clone size come from that table; D and trimming were worked out from the DNA. The sample has around 340,000 clones, around 88% seen once. This clone was seen once. Germline CDR1 SGHVS, CDR2 FQNEAQ. This CDR3 has 20 amino acids. V shed 1 base and J shed 0 bases, with 25 bases lying between them. The receptor was isolated from a woman between 55 and 75 years old with COVID-19, enrolled during active disease. Sequenced material: peripheral blood. The chain has TRBV7-8 and TRBJ2-7; weak D call: TRBD2 (7 bases). CDR3 loop: CASSLGRGVGGPDGSYEQYF. DNA for the CDR3: TGTGCCAGCAGCTTAGGTCGTGGTGTGGGGGGGCCGGACGGCTCCTACGAGCAGTACTTC.